The clone carrying this T cell receptor beta chain was seen at least ten times. Its antigen is as yet unknown. From germline, CDR1 is SEHNR and CDR2 FQNEAQ (reference sequence). CDR3 length equals 12 residues. With 5 bases removed from V and 0 bases from J, the gap between germline ends came to 5 bases. The entry originates in a study of T cell repertoires in cytomegalovirus infection. Study overall: Shared public TCR beta signatures pointed to both CMV infection and a matching HLA type. Findings and caveats of the study: CMV carriers with the relevant HLA were identified by cumulative public TCR beta family frequency. Within the response measured ex vivo, HLA-C-restricted CMV-specific TCR beta clonotypes were dominant.

MiXCR, run by TCRdb on the reads, gives a single entry per CDR3 protein. This table holds 350,000 to 500,000 distinct CDR3 sequences, under 40% found once. Input material: PBMCs. The V and J genes are TRBV7-9 and TRBJ2-7, with D unresolved. This receptor was obtained from a human donor in good health (CMV status not recorded). Some clones in this sample may be carry-over from other donors' samples. The CDR3 DNA reads as TGTGCCAGCAGCCAAATCTCCTACGAGCAGTACTTC. This codes for CASSQISYEQYF.